The 25 T cell receptor beta chains in this list originate from one sample, sequenced in a study of T cell repertoires in cytomegalovirus infection (dated by TCRdb to 2018 to 2020). The sample's treatment or condition label is to be understood as: in vitro stimulation with specific CMV peptide epitopes to enrich CMV-specific T cells. Sequencing used an Illumina HiSeq 1500. TCRdb ran its own pipeline on the public reads, namely fastp trimming at Q25 and MiXCR clone calling, and kept in-frame beta chains. Every entry covers one CDR3 protein and lists the most common genes and DNA from its rows. A total of approximately 100,000 distinct CDR3 sequences appear in this sample, 25% to 30% of them only once. The ten largest clones represent around 80% of the sample. For these TCRs, the target antigens are not known. The material sequenced was CD8+ T cells from cultured PBMCs, taken from culture after CMV antigen stimulation. The source of these receptors is a human donor in good health (CMV status not recorded). Some clones in this sample may be carry-over from other donors' samples.

This clonotype has only a few counts. This rearrangement joins TRBV12-3 or TRBV12-4 to TRBJ1-4, with 9 positions matching TRBD1. The CDR3 totals 14 residues. J was trimmed by 8 bases and V by 5 bases; bases with no gene match: 6. DNA for the CDR3: TGTGCCAGCAGTACTCGGACAGGGGAGGAAAAACTGTTTTTT. Protein sequence: CASSTRTGEEKLFF.

The V and J genes are TRBV20-1 and TRBJ1-5, with 7 bases that match TRBD1. The trim removed 6 bases at V and 2 bases at J, leaving 10 bases unmatched. CDR1 and CDR2 (germline): DFQATT, SNEGSKA (reference sequence). The CDR3 consists of 15 residues. The CDR3 is CSASTGTVGNQPQHF. CDR3 nucleotides: TGCAGTGCATCGACAGGGACAGTCGGCAATCAGCCCCAGCATTTT.

The J gene is TRBJ1-5, the V gene TRBV4-1; TRBD1 might be the D (6 bases). CDR1 and CDR2 from the germline V gene are MGHRA and YSYEKL. The CDR3 loop spans 15 amino acids. Trimming stripped 5 bases from V and 4 bases from J, with 15 bases between. The CDR3 coding sequence is TGCGCCAGCAGCACGTGGGGGGCCCTAAATCAGCCCCAGCATTTT. It translates to CASSTWGALNQPQHF.

To note about this clonotype: A read error may produce the germline difference seen at one junction end. This chain links TRBV6-6 with TRBJ1-1; a possible D gene is TRBD1 (6 bases). CDR3 length: 14 residues. Germline V gene sequence: CDR1 MNHNY, CDR2 SVGAGI (reference sequence). CDR3 DNA sequence: TGTGCCAGCAGTGGAAGTATATGGGACACTGAAGTTTTCTTT. Protein: CASSGSIWDTEVFF.

This clonotype was observed at least ten times. The gene calls are TRBV15 and TRBJ2-2; 9 nucleotides line up with TRBD1. After removal of 4 bases from V and 3 bases from J, the junction contained 9 bases not matched to a gene. This CDR3 is built from 17 residues. Germline V CDR1 and CDR2: LNHNV, YYDKDF (reference sequence). The CDR3 bases are TGTGCCACCAGCAACTTAGTGGGACAGGGCTACACCGGGGAGCTGTTTTTT. This encodes CATSNLVGQGYTGELFF.

V is TRBV18 and J is TRBJ1-1, with TRBD1 as a possible D gene (6 bases). The V and J ends lost 2 bases and 3 bases respectively, with 16 bases between them. The CDR3 loop spans 16 amino acids. Germline V CDR1 and CDR2: KGHSH, LQKENI. CDR3 nucleotides: TGTGCCAGCTCACCAGTCCCGACAGGTCCGTACACTGAAGCTTTCTTT. Translated, it gives CASSPVPTGPYTEAFF.

This clonotype was counted only a few times. The chain joins TRBV12-3 or TRBV12-4 to TRBJ1-5; 9 bases line up with TRBD1. The V segment lost 5 bases and the J segment 1 base; nucleotides outside the gene matches: 0. This CDR3 is built from 14 residues. The CDR3 loop is CASSGTGSNQPQHF. For the CDR3, the DNA is TGTGCCAGCAGTGGGACAGGGAGCAATCAGCCCCAGCATTTT.

There are many counts of this clonotype. The J gene is TRBJ2-7, the V gene TRBV7-9, with TRBD2 matching over 12 bases. The germline V gene has CDR1 SEHNR and CDR2 FQNEAQ (reference sequence). V was pared by 3 bases and J by 3 bases, with 9 bases of the junction left unmatched. This CDR3 is built from 17 residues. The CDR3 bases are TGTGCCAGCAGCTTCCCCCCGACTAGCGGGGGACACTACGAGCAGTACTTC. Protein sequence: CASSFPPTSGGHYEQYF.

This clonotype was seen ten or more times. This chain links TRBV7-9 with TRBJ1-1, with D perhaps TRBD1 (6 bases). Germline CDR1 reads SEHNR; CDR2 reads FQNEAQ (reference sequence). The V and J ends lost 7 bases and 6 bases respectively, with 15 bases between them. There are 13 residues in the CDR3. The CDR3 sequence is CASTLGGISEAFF. In nucleotides, the CDR3 is TGTGCCAGCACCCTTGGGGGCATCTCTGAAGCTTTCTTT.

The table lists this clonotype with many counts. This sequence joins TRBV12-3 or TRBV12-4 and TRBJ2-7; D may match TRBD1 or TRBD2 (5 bases each). The CDR3 consists of 13 residues. Trimming stripped 4 bases from V and 7 bases from J, with 14 bases between. The CDR3 reads CASSSGTITEQYF. The CDR3 DNA reads TGTGCCAGCAGTTCCGGGACCATTACGGAGCAGTACTTC.

This clonotype was picked up a small number of times. V is TRBV5-1 and J is TRBJ2-2, with D perhaps matching TRBD1 or TRBD2 (5 bases each). Germline V gene sequence: CDR1 SGHRS, CDR2 YFSETQ. V was pared by 4 bases and J by 0 bases, with 16 bases between. The CDR3 is made up of 17 amino acids. CDR3: CASSQPPGRTNTGELFF. The CDR3 bases are TGCGCCAGCAGCCAACCTCCGGGACGAACGAACACCGGGGAGCTGTTTTTT.

V and J are TRBV27 and TRBJ1-2, with a possible D match to TRBD1 (5 bases). The CDR3 runs to 15 residues. Trimming left V 1 base short and J 1 base short, with 10 bases between. The germline gives CDR1 MNHEY, CDR2 SMNVEV (reference sequence). In DNA form, the CDR3 reads TGTGCCAGCAGTTTATTGGCAGGGCTTAACTATGGCTACACCTTC. As protein: CASSLLAGLNYGYTF.

The chain recombines TRBV12-3 or TRBV12-4 with TRBJ2-1, with 7 bases that match TRBD2. The CDR3 loop spans 13 amino acids. V was pared by 8 bases and J by 2 bases, with 3 bases of the junction left unmatched. The CDR3 DNA follows: TGTGCCAGCCGGGACTACCCCTACAATGAGCAGTTCTTC. Amino acids: CASRDYPYNEQFF.

Regarding this clonotype: A read error may explain this, as a much larger clone is one base away. The chain links TRBV27 to TRBJ1-6; D is uncertain. This CDR3 is built from 14 residues. CDR1 is MNHEY, CDR2 SMNVEV, per germline (reference sequence). The CDR3 nucleotides read TGTGTCAGCAGTCACCGAAAATATAATTCACCCCTCCACTTT. Residues: CVSSHRKYNSPLHF.

The chain couples TRBV18 to TRBJ2-3; 9 bases fit TRBD1. The CDR3 loop spans 15 amino acids. The germline CDR1 and CDR2 sequences are KGHSH and LQKENI. The V and J ends lost 4 bases and 2 bases, in that order; junction bases with no gene match: 4. The DNA for the CDR3 is TGTGCCAGCTCACTTAGGACAGGGGACACAGATACGCAGTATTTT. This gives the protein CASSLRTGDTDTQYF.

This clonotype was observed many times. V usage is TRBV12-3 or TRBV12-4 and J usage is TRBJ1-1; 9 bases are shared with TRBD1. V shed 5 bases, J shed 0 bases, and the junction held 4 bases outside the gene matches. The CDR3 spans 15 residues. As DNA, the CDR3 is TGTGCCAGCAGTACCACAGGGGGCATGAACACTGAAGCTTTCTTT. Its translation: CASSTTGGMNTEAFF.

This rearrangement joins TRBV20-1 to TRBJ1-3; no definite D call. V gave up 4 bases and J gave up 2 bases, with 9 bases separating them. Looked up from germline, CDR1 is DFQATT and CDR2 is SNEGSKA (reference sequence). This CDR3 is 13 amino acids long. CDR3 coding DNA: TGCAGTGCTACCTCCTACCCTGGAAACACCATATATTTT. Translating it yields CSATSYPGNTIYF.

In nucleotides, the CDR3 is TGTGCCAGCAGCTTATACGCAACTAATGAAAAACTGTTTTTT. Translation gives CASSLYATNEKLFF. V gene TRBV7-8 combines with J gene TRBJ1-4; D unresolved. Germline values: CDR1 SGHVS, CDR2 FQNEAQ. Trimming pared 2 bases from V and 0 bases from J, leaving 4 bases between. The CDR3 contains 14 residues. Variable domain in full (rest from reference TRBV7-8 and TRBJ1-4): GAGVSQSPRYKVAKRGQDVALRCDPISGHVSLFWYQQALGQGPEFLTYFQNEAQLDKSGLPSDRFFAERPEGSVSTLKIQRTQQEDSAVYLCASSLYATNEKLFFGSGTQLSVL.

This clonotype was counted only a few times. The gene calls are TRBV6-6 and TRBJ1-5; the match to TRBD1 covers 9 bases. The CDR3 is made up of 15 amino acids. J was trimmed by 4 bases and V by 3 bases; bases with no gene match: 4. Germline-derived CDR1 and CDR2 are MNHNY and SVGAGI (reference sequence). CDR3 nucleotide sequence: TGTGCCAGCAGTTATGGGACAGGGCTAAATCAGCCCCAGCATTTT. Translated: CASSYGTGLNQPQHF.

The V and J genes are TRBV29-1 and TRBJ2-3; 8 nucleotides line up with TRBD2. Germline assignment: CDR1 SQVTM and CDR2 ANQGSEA. The CDR3 is 16 residues long. The V gene end was trimmed by 0 bases and the J gene end by 1 base; junction bases not matched to a gene: 6. Written as DNA, the CDR3 is TGCAGCGTTGAAGATTGGAGCGGGGGTGGCACAGATACGCAGTATTTT. It translates to CSVEDWSGGGTDTQYF.

This clonotype was seen only a few times. This chain links TRBV6-5 with TRBJ1-2; 8 bases are shared with TRBD1. V was pared by 2 bases and J by 10 bases, with 6 bases of the junction left unmatched. The CDR3 length is 13 residues. Germline CDR1 reads MNHEY; CDR2 reads SVGAGI. The CDR3 bases are TGTGCCAGCAGTTACCAACTGGACAGGGCCTACACCTTC. Its protein is CASSYQLDRAYTF.

In this sample, this clonotype turned up once. CDR3 residues: CASTLRDGGDDEQYF. CDR3 nucleotide sequence: TGCGCCAGCACTCTTCGGGACGGGGGAGACGACGAGCAGTACTTC. The chain employs TRBV4-1 and TRBJ2-7; D perhaps matches TRBD2 (6 bases). The V gene's germline CDR1 is MGHRA and CDR2 YSYEKL. The V gene lost 7 bases and the J gene lost 5 bases, with 21 bases spanning the gap. The CDR3 runs to 15 residues.

CDR3 nucleotides: TGTGCCAGCAGCTTTCTCAGAATCAAGGGAGAGACCCAGTACTTC. This encodes CASSFLRIKGETQYF. The J gene is TRBJ2-5, the V gene TRBV5-4; D is uncertain. V was trimmed by 2 bases and J by 4 bases, leaving 15 bases between them. Germline loops: CDR1 SGHNT, CDR2 YYREEE (reference sequence). The CDR3 is 15 residues long.

This chain connects TRBV6-6 to TRBJ2-3, with unresolved D. This CDR3 has 14 residues. The V end was cut by 0 bases, the J end by 1 base, with 5 bases between. Germline CDR1 is MNHNY and CDR2 is SVGAGI (reference sequence). The DNA for the CDR3 is TGTGCCAGCAGTTACTCATTTGGCACAGATACGCAGTATTTT. This gives the protein CASSYSFGTDTQYF.

The chain combines TRBV4-1 with TRBJ1-1, with D perhaps matching TRBD1 (5 bases). CDR3 length: 13 amino acids. Germline lookup yields CDR1 MGHRA and CDR2 YSYEKL. With 3 bases removed from V and 8 bases from J, the gap between germline ends came to 13 bases. CDR3 in amino acids: CASSHQGTLEAFF. DNA for the CDR3: TGCGCCAGCAGCCATCAAGGGACGCTCGAAGCTTTCTTT.